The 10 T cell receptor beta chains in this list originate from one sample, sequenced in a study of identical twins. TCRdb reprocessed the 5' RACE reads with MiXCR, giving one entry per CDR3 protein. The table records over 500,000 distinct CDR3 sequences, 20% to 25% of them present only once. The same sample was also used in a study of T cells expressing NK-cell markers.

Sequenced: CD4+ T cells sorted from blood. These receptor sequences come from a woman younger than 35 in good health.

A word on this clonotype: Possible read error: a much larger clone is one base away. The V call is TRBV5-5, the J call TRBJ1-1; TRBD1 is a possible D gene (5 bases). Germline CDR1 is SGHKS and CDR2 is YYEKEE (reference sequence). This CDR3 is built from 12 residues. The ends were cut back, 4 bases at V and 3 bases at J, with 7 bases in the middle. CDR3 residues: CASSPTDTEAFF. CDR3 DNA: TGTGCCAGCAGCCCGACAGACACTGAAGCTTTCTTT.

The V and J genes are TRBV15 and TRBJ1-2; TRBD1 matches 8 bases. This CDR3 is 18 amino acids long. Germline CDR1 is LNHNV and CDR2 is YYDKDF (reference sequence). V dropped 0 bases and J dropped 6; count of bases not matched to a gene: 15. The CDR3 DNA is TGTGCCACCAGCAGAGATAGAAACAGGGGGATCTCTCCAAATGGCTACACCTTC. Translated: CATSRDRNRGISPNGYTF.

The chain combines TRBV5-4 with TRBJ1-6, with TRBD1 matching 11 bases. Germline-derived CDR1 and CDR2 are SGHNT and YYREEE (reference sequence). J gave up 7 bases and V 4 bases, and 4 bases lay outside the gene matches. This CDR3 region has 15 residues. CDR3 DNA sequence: TGTGCCAGCAGCCCGAGGGACAGGGGGAATTCACCCCTCCACTTT. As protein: CASSPRDRGNSPLHF.

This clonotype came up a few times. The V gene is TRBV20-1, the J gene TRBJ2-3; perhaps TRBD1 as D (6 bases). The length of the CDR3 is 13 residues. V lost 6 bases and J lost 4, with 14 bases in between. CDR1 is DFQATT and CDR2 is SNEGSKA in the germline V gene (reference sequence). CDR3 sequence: CSAPGTTPDTQYF. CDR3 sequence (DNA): TGCAGTGCCCCCGGGACAACCCCAGATACGCAGTATTTT.

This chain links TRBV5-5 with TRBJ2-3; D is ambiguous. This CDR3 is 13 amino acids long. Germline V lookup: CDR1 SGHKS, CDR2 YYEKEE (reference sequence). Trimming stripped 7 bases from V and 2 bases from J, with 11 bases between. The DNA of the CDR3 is TGTGCCAGCGAGGAGATCTTCACAGATACGCAGTATTTT. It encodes CASEEIFTDTQYF.

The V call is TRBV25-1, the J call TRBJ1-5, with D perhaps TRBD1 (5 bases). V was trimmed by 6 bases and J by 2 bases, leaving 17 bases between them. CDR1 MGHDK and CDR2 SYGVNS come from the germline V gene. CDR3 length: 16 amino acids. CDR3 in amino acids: CASSPPWKGRNQPQHF. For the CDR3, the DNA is TGTGCCAGCAGCCCCCCCTGGAAGGGGCGCAATCAGCCCCAGCATTTT.

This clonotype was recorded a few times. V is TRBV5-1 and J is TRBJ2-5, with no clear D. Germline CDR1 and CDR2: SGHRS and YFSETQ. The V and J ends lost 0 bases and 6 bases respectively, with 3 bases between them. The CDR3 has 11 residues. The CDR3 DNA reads TGCGCCAGCAGCTTGGTACAGACCCAGTACTTC. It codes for CASSLVQTQYF. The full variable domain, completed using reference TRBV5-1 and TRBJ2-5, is KAGVTQTPRYLIKTRGQQVTLSCSPISGHRSVSWYQQTPGQGLQFLFEYFSETQRNKGNFPGRFSGRQFSNSRSEMNVSTLELGDSALYLCASSLVQTQYFGPGTRLLVL.

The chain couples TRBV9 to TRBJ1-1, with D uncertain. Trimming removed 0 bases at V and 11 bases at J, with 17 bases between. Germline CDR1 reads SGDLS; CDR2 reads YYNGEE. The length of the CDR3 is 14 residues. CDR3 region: CASSVEVRSTRAFF. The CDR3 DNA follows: TGTGCCAGCAGCGTAGAAGTCCGCTCAACTCGGGCTTTCTTT.

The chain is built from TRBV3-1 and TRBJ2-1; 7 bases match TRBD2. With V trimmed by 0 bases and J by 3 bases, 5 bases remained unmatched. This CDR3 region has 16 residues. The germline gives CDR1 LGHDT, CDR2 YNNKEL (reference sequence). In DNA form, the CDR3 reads TGTGCCAGCAGCCAAGAATGGGGGGGGAACTACAATGAGCAGTTCTTC. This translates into CASSQEWGGNYNEQFF.

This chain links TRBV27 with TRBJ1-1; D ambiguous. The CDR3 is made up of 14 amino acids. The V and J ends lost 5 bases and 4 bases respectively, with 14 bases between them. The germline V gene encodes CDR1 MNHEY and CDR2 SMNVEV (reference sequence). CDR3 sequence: CASSPRLGFTEAFF. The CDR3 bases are TGTGCCAGCAGTCCGCGTCTGGGATTCACTGAAGCTTTCTTT.